A single sample gave rise to the 20 T cell receptor beta chains below, sequenced in a study of cytomegalovirus exposure and HLA in healthy donors. The PCR made use of 60 Vbeta and 13 Jbeta primers. Method: immunoSEQ multiplex PCR; TCRdb's copy keeps in-frame clones and lacks some. Of about 180,000 clones listed, roughly 85% are singletons. Material for sequencing was PBMCs. These receptors were obtained from a boy aged 2-9 years in good health and CMV-seronegative.

The rearrangement joins TRBV5-1 to TRBJ1-1; maybe TRBD1 (5 bases). With 0 bases removed from V and 0 bases from J, the gap between germline ends came to 6 bases. Germline loops: CDR1 SGHRS, CDR2 YFSETQ. This CDR3 is 14 amino acids long. Here the CDR3 DNA reads TGCGCCAGCAGCTTGGGACAGATGAACACTGAAGCTTTCTTT. This translates into CASSLGQMNTEAFF.

The J gene is TRBJ1-2, the V gene TRBV11-2, with 7 bases lining up with TRBD1. Germline-derived CDR1 and CDR2 are SGHAT and FQNNGV. V was pared by 2 bases and J by 2 bases, with 11 bases of the junction left unmatched. The CDR3 totals 17 residues. In nucleotides, the CDR3 is TGTGCCAGCAGCTTAACTCCCGGGACAGCGCCCAACTATGGCTACACCTTC. Translating it yields CASSLTPGTAPNYGYTF.

V and J are TRBV18 and TRBJ2-5, with a tentative D call TRBD1 (5 bases). This CDR3 is 14 amino acids long. Trimming shortened V by 4 bases and J by 0 bases, and 9 bases separated the two germline ends. The germline V gene encodes CDR1 KGHSH and CDR2 LQKENI. As DNA, the CDR3 is TGTGCCAGCTCACTCGACAGAAACCAAGAGACCCAGTACTTC. It codes for CASSLDRNQETQYF.

The gene calls are TRBV5-1 and TRBJ1-4; D gene unclear. V shed 7 bases and J shed 3 bases, with 13 bases lying between them. This CDR3 contains 14 residues. Looked up from germline, CDR1 is SGHRS and CDR2 is YFSETQ. CDR3 sequence reads: CASSEGFANEKLFF. The CDR3 coding sequence is TGCGCCAGCTCAGAGGGCTTTGCTAATGAAAAACTGTTTTTT.

The V and J genes are TRBV9 and TRBJ2-5, with D unclear. The CDR3 runs 13 residues. V was clipped by 4 bases and J by 0 bases, with 7 bases between them. From germline, CDR1 is SGDLS and CDR2 YYNGEE. This CDR3 reads CASSPTDQETQYF. Here the CDR3 DNA reads TGTGCCAGCAGCCCTACCGACCAAGAGACCCAGTACTTC.

This rearrangement joins TRBV18 to TRBJ2-6, with a possible D match to TRBD2 (5 bases). This CDR3 has 16 residues. V lost 3 bases to trimming and J lost 0 bases, with 9 bases between them. Germline CDR1 is KGHSH and CDR2 is LQKENI. The DNA of the CDR3 is TGTGCCAGCTCACCCCGACGGGACTCTGGGGCCAACGTCCTGACTTTC. Protein sequence: CASSPRRDSGANVLTF.

This chain uses TRBV10-3 with TRBJ1-5, with D possibly being TRBD1 (6 bases). Germline CDR1 ENHRY, CDR2 SYGVKD. Deletions cut 11 bases from V and 3 bases from J, with 11 bases between. The CDR3 has 12 residues. CDR3 sequence (DNA): TGTGCCTCAGGGGACCCCAATCAGCCCCAGCATTTT. Its translation is CASGDPNQPQHF.

This chain connects TRBV9 to TRBJ2-1; TRBD2 aligns across 10 bases. This CDR3 is 16 amino acids long. The ends lost 0 bases at V and 7 bases at J; junction bases unmatched: 7. Germline V lookup: CDR1 SGDLS, CDR2 YYNGEE. The CDR3 here is CASSVEAGGISNEQFF. The CDR3 DNA follows: TGTGCCAGCAGCGTAGAAGCGGGAGGGATCAGTAATGAGCAGTTCTTC. The full variable domain, in which reference TRBV9 and TRBJ2-1 provide the parts outside the CDR3, is DSGVTQTPKHLITATGQRVTLRCSPRSGDLSVYWYQQSLDQGLQFLIQYYNGEERAKGNILERFSAQQFPDLHSELNLSSLELGDSALYFCASSVEAGGISNEQFFGPGTRLTVL.

This chain joins TRBV5-4 and TRBJ2-2; D gene unclear. Germline lookup yields CDR1 SGHNT and CDR2 YYREEE (reference sequence). V lost 4 bases and J lost 6, with 10 bases in between. The CDR3 has 13 amino acids. CDR3 region: CASSLMRSGELFF. The CDR3 region has the DNA TGTGCCAGCAGCCTGATGAGGTCCGGGGAGCTGTTTTTT. The whole variable domain, filled in from reference TRBV5-4 and TRBJ2-2, reads ETGVTQSPTHLIKTRGQQVTLRCSSQSGHNTVSWYQQALGQGPQFIFQYYREEENGRGNFPPRFSGLQFPNYSSELNVNALELDDSALYLCASSLMRSGELFFGEGSRLTVL.

About this clone: The germline gene is not matched at one end of the junction; a read error may be the cause. V and J are TRBV6-1 and TRBJ2-1; 10 bases map to TRBD2. CDR1 is MNHNS and CDR2 is SASEGT in the germline V gene. This CDR3 is built from 12 residues. As DNA, the CDR3 is TGTGCCAGCAGTGTAGCGGGAGGAGAGCTGTTCTTC. Protein: CASSVAGGELFF.

The V and J genes are TRBV2 and TRBJ1-1; 8 bases match TRBD1. Losses at the gene ends were 2 bases for V and 11 bases for J; bases not matched to a gene: 16. CDR3 size: 16 residues. Looked up from germline, CDR1 is SNHLY and CDR2 is FYNNEI. The CDR3 DNA sequence: TGTGCCAGCAGTGAAAGTTTATTAGGACAGGGAATGGAGGCTTTCTTT. Its translation is CASSESLLGQGMEAFF.

This rearrangement joins TRBV19 to TRBJ2-6, with D possibly matching TRBD1 (6 bases). The V end was cut by 3 bases, the J end by 8 bases, with 11 bases between. Germline V lookup: CDR1 LNHDA, CDR2 SQIVND (reference sequence). This CDR3 has 14 residues. The DNA for the CDR3 is TGTGCCAGTAGTATCTCCCAGGGGTCCAACGTCCTGACTTTC. Residues: CASSISQGSNVLTF.

The V call is TRBV5-1, the J call TRBJ2-1; 11 bases are a match to TRBD2. Germline loops: CDR1 SGHRS, CDR2 YFSETQ. With 6 bases clipped from V and 0 bases from J, the junction kept 8 bases outside the gene matches. The CDR3 is made up of 17 amino acids. The CDR3 DNA is TGCGCCAGCACCTGGGTACTAGCGGGGGCCTCCTACAATGAGCAGTTCTTC. This sequence encodes CASTWVLAGASYNEQFF.

The chain has TRBV14 and TRBJ1-3; D unclear. Looked up from germline, CDR1 is SGHDN and CDR2 is FVKESK. CDR3 length: 13 residues. V was cut by 8 bases and J by 0 bases, with 8 bases left in between. CDR3 sequence (DNA): TGTGCCAGCGGTTGGAGCTCTGGAAACACCATATATTTT. Protein product: CASGWSSGNTIYF.

The chain employs TRBV18 and TRBJ1-5; possibly TRBD1 for D (6 bases). Germline V gives CDR1 KGHSH, CDR2 LQKENI. V lost 4 bases and J lost 2, with 18 bases in between. This CDR3 has 17 amino acids. The CDR3: CASSRDINDPGNQPQHF. The CDR3 DNA is TGTGCCAGCTCACGGGACATCAACGACCCTGGCAATCAGCCCCAGCATTTT.

This CDR3 reads CASSYTRLDTQYF. The CDR3 region has the DNA TGTGCCAGCAGTTACACGCGCCTAGATACGCAGTATTTT. The chain uses TRBV6-5 and TRBJ2-3; D call uncertain. Germline CDR1 reads MNHEY; CDR2 reads SVGAGI. This CDR3 region has 13 residues. The ends were cut back, 2 bases at V and 5 bases at J, with 8 bases in the middle.

The V gene is TRBV10-3, the J gene TRBJ1-1; D may be TRBD1 (5 bases). This CDR3 is 14 amino acids long. Germline V gene sequence: CDR1 ENHRY, CDR2 SYGVKD. V lost 3 bases and J lost 0, with 8 bases in between. DNA for the CDR3: TGTGCCATCAGTGATCGGACAATGAACACTGAAGCTTTCTTT. It specifies CAISDRTMNTEAFF.

The chain couples TRBV5-1 to TRBJ1-1; D gene unclear. Trimming left V 4 bases short and J 0 bases short, with 13 bases between. The CDR3 runs 15 residues. CDR1 is SGHRS and CDR2 is YFSETQ in the germline V gene. The CDR3 DNA sequence: TGCGCCAGCAGCGAGGCAGGAGGAATGAACACTGAAGCTTTCTTT. Protein: CASSEAGGMNTEAFF.

V is TRBV19 and J is TRBJ2-1; TRBD2 matches 7 bases. CDR3 length: 14 amino acids. J lost 8 bases, V lost 7 bases, and 11 bases had no gene match. Germline CDR1 and CDR2: LNHDA and SQIVND (reference sequence). The CDR3 protein is CASNSGTGGDEQFF. In DNA form, the CDR3 reads TGTGCCAGTAATTCGGGTACGGGAGGCGATGAGCAGTTCTTC.

The chain carries TRBV10-1 and TRBJ2-3; 7 bases line up with TRBD2. With V trimmed by 5 bases and J by 4 bases, 12 bases remained unmatched. Germline-derived CDR1 and CDR2 are WNHNN and SYGVQD (reference sequence). The CDR3 is 16 residues long. The chain's CDR3 is CASSHPTGGSPDTQYF. DNA for the CDR3: TGCGCCAGCAGTCACCCAACGGGAGGAAGCCCAGATACGCAGTATTTT.